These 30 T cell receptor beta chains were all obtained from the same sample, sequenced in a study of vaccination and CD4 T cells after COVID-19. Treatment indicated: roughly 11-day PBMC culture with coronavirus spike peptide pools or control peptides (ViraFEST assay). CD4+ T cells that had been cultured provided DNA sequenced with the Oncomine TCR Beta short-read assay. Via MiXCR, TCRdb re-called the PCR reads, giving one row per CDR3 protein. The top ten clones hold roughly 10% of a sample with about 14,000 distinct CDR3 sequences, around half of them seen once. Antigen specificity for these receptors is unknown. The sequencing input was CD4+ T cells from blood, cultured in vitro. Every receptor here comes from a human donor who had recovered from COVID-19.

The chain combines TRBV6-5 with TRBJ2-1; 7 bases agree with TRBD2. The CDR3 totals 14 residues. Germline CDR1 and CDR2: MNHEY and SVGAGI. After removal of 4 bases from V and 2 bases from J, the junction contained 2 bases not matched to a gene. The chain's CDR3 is CASSSSGAYNEQFF. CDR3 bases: TGTGCCAGCAGTTCTAGCGGTGCCTACAATGAGCAGTTCTTC.

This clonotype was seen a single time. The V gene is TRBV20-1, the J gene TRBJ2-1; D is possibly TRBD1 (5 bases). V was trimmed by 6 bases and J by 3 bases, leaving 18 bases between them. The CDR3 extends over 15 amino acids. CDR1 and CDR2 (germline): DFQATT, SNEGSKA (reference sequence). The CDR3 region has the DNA TGCAGTGCCCTAAGGGGTGACCGATTCTACAATGAGCAGTTCTTC. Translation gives CSALRGDRFYNEQFF.

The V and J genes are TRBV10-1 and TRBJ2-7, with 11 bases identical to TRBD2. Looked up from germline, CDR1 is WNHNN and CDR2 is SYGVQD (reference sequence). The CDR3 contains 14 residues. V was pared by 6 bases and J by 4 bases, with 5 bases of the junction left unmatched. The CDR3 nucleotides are TGCGCCAGCAGAGGGACTAGCGGAGGTTACGAGCAGTACTTC. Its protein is CASRGTSGGYEQYF.

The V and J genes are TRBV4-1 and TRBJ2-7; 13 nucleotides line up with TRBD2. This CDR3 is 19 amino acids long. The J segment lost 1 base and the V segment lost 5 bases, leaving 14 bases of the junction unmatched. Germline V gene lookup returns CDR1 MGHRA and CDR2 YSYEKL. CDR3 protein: CASSVSRTSGRPESYEQYF. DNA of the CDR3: TGCGCCAGCAGCGTCAGTCGGACTAGCGGGAGACCCGAATCCTACGAGCAGTACTTC.

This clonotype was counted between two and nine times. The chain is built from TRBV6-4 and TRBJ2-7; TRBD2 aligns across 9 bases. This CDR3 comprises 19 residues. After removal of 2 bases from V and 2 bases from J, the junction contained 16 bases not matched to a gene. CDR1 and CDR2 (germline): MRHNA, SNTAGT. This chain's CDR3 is CASSDPGEAGTSYTYEQYF. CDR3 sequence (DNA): TGTGCCAGCAGTGACCCCGGGGAGGCCGGGACTAGCTACACCTACGAGCAGTACTTC.

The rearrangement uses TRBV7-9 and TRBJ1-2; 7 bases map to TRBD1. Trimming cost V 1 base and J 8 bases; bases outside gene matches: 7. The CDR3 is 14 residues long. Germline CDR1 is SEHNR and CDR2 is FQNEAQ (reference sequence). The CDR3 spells CASSLEGAHSGYTF. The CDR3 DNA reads TGTGCCAGCAGCTTAGAGGGGGCGCATTCCGGCTACACCTTC.

The CDR3 spells CSVEFSGRAFDEQFF. The CDR3 coding sequence is TGCAGCGTTGAATTCAGCGGGAGGGCCTTCGATGAGCAGTTCTTC. This chain connects TRBV29-1 to TRBJ2-1; the match to TRBD2 covers 10 bases. Germline trimming cut 2 bases from V and 8 bases from J; bases unmatched to any gene: 9. Germline CDR1 reads SQVTM; CDR2 reads ANQGSEA. The CDR3 sequence is 15 residues long.

The CDR3 DNA sequence: TGCAGTGCTAGAGATTCGTCCAGGAACACAGATACGCAGTATTTT. The encoded protein is CSARDSSRNTDTQYF. The chain employs TRBV20-1 and TRBJ2-3; D call uncertain. Germline V gene lookup returns CDR1 DFQATT and CDR2 SNEGSKA (reference sequence). The CDR3 spans 15 residues. V was pared by 0 bases and J by 2 bases, with 12 bases between.

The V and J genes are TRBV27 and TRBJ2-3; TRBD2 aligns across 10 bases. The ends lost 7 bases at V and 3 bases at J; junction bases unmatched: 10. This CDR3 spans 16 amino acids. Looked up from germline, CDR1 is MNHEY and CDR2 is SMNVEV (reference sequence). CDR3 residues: CASTSLAGDRTDTQYF. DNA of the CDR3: TGTGCCAGCACTTCCCTAGCGGGAGATCGGACAGATACGCAGTATTTT.

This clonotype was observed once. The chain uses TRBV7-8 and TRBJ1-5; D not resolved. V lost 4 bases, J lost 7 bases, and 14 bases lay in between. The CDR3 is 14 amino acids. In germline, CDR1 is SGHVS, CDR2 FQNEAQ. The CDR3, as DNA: TGTGCCAGCAGCTCCGTTGGGTTTTTACAGCCCCAGCATTTT. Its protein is CASSSVGFLQPQHF.

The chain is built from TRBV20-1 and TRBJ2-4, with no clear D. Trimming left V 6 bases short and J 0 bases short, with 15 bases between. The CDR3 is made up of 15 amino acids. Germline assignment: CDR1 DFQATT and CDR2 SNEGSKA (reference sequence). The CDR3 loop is CSAPGRILAKNIQYF. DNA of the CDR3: TGCAGTGCCCCCGGACGGATCCTAGCCAAAAACATTCAGTACTTC.

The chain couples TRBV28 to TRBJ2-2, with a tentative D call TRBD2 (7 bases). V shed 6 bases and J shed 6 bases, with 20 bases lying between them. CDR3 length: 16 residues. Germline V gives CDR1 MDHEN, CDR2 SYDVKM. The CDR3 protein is CASRTGGRDGSGELFF. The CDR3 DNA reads TGTGCCAGCAGGACGGGGGGCAGGGATGGGTCCGGGGAGCTGTTTTTT. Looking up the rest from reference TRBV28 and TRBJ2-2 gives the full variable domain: DVKVTQSSRYLVKRTGEKVFLECVQDMDHENMFWYRQDPGLGLRLIYFSYDVKMKEKGDIPEGYSVSREKKERFSLILESASTNQTSMYLCASRTGGRDGSGELFFGEGSRLTVL.

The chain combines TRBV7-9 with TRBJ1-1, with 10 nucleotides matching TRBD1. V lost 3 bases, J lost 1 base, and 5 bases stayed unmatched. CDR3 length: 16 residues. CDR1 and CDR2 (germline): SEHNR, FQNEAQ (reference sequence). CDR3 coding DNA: TGTGCCAGCAGCTTGATGGGACAGGGGTGGAACACTGAAGCTTTCTTT. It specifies CASSLMGQGWNTEAFF. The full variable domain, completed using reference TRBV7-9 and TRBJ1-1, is DTGVSQNPRHKITKRGQNVTFRCDPISEHNRLYWYRQTLGQGPEFLTYFQNEAQLEKSRLLSDRFSAERPKGSFSTLEIQRTEQGDSAMYLCASSLMGQGWNTEAFFGQGTRLTVV.

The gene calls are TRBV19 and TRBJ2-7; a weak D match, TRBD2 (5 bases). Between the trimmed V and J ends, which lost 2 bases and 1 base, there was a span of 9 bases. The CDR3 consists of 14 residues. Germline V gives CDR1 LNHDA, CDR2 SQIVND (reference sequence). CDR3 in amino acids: CASSIKTGSYEQYF. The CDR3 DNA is TGTGCCAGTAGTATAAAGACGGGATCCTACGAGCAGTACTTC.

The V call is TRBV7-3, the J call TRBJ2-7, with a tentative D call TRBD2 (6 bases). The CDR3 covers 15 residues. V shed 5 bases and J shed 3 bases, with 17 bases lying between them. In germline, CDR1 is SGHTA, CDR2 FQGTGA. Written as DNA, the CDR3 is TGTGCCAGCAGCAAGGGAGGTCCAGAGAGCTACGAGCAGTACTTC. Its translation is CASSKGGPESYEQYF.

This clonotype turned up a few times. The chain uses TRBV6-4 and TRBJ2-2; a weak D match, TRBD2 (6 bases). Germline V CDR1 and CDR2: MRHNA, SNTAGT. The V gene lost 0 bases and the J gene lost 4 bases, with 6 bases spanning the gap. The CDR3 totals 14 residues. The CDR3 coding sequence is TGTGCCAGCAGTGACTCGACTAGCACCGGGGAGCTGTTTTTT. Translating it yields CASSDSTSTGELFF.

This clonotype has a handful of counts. The CDR3 sequence is CASSSRTEAYEQYF. Here the CDR3 DNA reads TGTGCCAGCAGTTCACGGACGGAAGCCTACGAGCAGTACTTC. The chain recombines TRBV27 with TRBJ2-7; D not certain. This CDR3 spans 14 amino acids. Per the germline V gene, CDR1 is MNHEY and CDR2 is SMNVEV (reference sequence). Trimming took off 4 bases at V and 2 bases at J, with 12 bases between the two ends.

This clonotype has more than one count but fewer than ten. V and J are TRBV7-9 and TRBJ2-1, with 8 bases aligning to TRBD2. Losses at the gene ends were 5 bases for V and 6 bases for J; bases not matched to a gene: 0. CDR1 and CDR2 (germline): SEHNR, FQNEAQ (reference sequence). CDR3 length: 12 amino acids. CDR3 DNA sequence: TGTGCCAGCAGCCGGGAGGGCAATGAGCAGTTCTTC. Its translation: CASSREGNEQFF.

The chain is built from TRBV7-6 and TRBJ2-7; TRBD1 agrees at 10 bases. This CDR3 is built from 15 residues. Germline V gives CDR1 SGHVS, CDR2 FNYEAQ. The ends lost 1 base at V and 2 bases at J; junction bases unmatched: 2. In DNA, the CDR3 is TGTGCCAGCAGCTTAGGGACAGGGGGGACCTACGAGCAGTACTTC. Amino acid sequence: CASSLGTGGTYEQYF.

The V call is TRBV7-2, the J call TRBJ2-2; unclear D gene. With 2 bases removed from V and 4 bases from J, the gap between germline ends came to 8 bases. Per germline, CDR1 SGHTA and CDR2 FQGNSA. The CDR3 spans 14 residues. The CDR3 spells CASSLQGITGELFF. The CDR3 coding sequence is TGTGCCAGCAGCTTACAAGGGATCACCGGGGAGCTGTTTTTT.

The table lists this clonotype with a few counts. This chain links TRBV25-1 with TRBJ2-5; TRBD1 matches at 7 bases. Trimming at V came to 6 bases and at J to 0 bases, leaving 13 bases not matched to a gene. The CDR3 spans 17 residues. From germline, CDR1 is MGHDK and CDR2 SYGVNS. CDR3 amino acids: CASREPHRDSDQETQYF. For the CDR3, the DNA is TGTGCCAGCAGGGAACCACATAGGGACAGTGACCAAGAGACCCAGTACTTC.

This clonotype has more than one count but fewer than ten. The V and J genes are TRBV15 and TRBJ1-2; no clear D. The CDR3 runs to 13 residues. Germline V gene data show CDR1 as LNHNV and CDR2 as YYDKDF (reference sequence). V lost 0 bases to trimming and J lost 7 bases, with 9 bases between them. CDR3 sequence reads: CATSRERGSGYTF. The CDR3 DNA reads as TGTGCCACCAGCAGAGAAAGAGGCAGTGGCTACACCTTC.

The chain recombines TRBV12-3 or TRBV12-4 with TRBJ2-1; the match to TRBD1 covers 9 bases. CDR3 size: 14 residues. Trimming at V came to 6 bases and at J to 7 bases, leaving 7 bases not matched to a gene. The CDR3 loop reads CASRSGQGGNEQFF. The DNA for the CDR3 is TGTGCCAGCAGATCGGGACAGGGTGGGAATGAGCAGTTCTTC.

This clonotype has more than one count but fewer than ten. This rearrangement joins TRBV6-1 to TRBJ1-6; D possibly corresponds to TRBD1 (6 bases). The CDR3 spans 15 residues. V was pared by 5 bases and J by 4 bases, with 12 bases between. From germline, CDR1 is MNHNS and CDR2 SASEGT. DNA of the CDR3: TGTGCCAGCAGTCCGACAGGCCCTTATAATTCACCCCTCCACTTT. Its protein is CASSPTGPYNSPLHF.

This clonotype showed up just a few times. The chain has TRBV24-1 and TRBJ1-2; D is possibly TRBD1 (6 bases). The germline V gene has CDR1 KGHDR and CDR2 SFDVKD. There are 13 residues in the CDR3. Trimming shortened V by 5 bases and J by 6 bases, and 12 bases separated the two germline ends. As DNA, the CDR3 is TGTGCCACCAGTGGACAGGAAAGGGATGGCTACACCTTC. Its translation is CATSGQERDGYTF.

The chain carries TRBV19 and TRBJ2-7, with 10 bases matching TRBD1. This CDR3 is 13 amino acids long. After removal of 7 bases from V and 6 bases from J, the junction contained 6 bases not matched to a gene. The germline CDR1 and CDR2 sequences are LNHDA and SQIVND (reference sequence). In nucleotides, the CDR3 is TGTGCCAGTACTGAGGGGACAGGGGTCGAGCAGTACTTC. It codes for CASTEGTGVEQYF.

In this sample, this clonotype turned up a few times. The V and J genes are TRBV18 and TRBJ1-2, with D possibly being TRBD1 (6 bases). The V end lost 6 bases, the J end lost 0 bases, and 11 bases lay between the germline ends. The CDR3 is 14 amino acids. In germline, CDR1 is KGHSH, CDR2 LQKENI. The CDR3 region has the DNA TGTGCCAGCTCTGGACAGAGGGCTAACTATGGCTACACCTTC. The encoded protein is CASSGQRANYGYTF.

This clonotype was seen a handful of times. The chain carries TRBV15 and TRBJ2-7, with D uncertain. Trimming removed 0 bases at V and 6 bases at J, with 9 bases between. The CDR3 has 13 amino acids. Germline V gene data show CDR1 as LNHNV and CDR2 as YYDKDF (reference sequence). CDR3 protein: CATSRDIVREQYF. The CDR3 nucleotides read TGTGCCACCAGCAGAGACATTGTACGCGAGCAGTACTTC.

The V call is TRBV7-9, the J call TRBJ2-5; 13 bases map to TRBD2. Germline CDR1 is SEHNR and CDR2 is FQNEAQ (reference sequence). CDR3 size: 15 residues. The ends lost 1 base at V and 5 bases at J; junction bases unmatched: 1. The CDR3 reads CASSLELAGGETQYF. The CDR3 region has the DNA TGTGCCAGCAGCTTAGAACTAGCGGGAGGGGAGACCCAGTACTTC.

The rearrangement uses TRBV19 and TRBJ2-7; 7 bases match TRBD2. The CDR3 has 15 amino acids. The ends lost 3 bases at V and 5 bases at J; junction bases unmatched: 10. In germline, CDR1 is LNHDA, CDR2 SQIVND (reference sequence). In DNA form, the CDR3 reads TGTGCCAGTAGTATGGCGGGAGAGGCTTATGACGAGCAGTACTTC. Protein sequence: CASSMAGEAYDEQYF.